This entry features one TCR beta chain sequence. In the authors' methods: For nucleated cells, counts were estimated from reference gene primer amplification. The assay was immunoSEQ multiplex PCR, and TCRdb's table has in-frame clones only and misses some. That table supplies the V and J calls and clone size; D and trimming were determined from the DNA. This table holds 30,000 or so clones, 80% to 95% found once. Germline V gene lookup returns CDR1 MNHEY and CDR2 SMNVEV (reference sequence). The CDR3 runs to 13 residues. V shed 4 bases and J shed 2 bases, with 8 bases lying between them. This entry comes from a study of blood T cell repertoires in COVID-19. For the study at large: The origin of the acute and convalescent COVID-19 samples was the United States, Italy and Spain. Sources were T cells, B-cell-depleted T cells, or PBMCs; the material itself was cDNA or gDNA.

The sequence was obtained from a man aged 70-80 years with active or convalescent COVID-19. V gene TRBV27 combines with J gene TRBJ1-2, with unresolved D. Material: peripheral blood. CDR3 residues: CASSYTLNYGYTF. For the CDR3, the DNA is TGTGCCAGCAGTTATACGCTAAACTATGGCTACACCTTC.